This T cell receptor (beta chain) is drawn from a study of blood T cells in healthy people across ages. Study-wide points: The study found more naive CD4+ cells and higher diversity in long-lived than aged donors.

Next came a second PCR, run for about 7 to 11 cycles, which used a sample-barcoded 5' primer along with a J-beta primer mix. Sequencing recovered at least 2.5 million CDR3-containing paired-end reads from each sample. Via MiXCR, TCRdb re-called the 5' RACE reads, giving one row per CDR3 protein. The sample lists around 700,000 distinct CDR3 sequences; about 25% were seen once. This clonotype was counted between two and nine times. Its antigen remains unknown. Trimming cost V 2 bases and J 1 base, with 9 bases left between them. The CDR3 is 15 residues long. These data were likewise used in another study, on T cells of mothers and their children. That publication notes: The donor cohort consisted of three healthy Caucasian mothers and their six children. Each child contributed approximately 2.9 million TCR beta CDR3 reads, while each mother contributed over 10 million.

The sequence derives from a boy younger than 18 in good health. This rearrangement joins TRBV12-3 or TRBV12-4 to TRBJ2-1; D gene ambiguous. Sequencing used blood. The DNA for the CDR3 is TGTGCCAGCAGTTTATTGGGGAATTCCTACAATGAGCAGTTCTTC. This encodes CASSLLGNSYNEQFF.